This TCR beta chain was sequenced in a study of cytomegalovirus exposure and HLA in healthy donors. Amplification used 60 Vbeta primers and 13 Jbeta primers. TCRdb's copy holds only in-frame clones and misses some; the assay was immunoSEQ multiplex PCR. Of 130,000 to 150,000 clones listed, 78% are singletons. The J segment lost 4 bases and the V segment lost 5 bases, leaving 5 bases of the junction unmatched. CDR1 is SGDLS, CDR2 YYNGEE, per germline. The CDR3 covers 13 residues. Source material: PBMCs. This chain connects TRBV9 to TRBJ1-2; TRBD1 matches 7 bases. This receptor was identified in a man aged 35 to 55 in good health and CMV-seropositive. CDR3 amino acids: CASRPGGTYGYTF. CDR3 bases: TGTGCCAGCAGGCCAGGGGGGACCTATGGCTACACCTTC.